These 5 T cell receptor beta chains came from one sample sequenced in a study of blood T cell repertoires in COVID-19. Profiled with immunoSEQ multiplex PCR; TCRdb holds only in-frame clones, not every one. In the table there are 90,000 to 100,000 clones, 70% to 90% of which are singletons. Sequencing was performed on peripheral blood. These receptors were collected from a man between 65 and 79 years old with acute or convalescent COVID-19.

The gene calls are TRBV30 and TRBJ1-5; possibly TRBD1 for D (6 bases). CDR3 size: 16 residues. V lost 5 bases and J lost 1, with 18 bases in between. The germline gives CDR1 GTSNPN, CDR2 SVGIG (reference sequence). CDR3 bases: TGTGCCTGGTCTCAACAGGGCCCTATGAGCAATCAGCCCCAGCATTTT. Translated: CAWSQQGPMSNQPQHF.

CDR3 sequence: CASTRTGRLGYTF. CDR3 nucleotide sequence: TGTGCCAGCACACGGACAGGGAGGCTTGGCTACACCTTC. The chain employs TRBV2 and TRBJ1-2; 8 bases map to TRBD1. The CDR3 is 13 residues long. Germline lookup yields CDR1 SNHLY and CDR2 FYNNEI. V was clipped by 7 bases and J by 7 bases; unmatched bases: 8.

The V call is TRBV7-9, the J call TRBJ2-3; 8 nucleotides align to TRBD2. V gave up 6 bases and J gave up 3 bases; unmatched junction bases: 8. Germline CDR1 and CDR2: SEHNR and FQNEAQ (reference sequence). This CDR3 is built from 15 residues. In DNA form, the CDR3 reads TGTGCCAGCAGTTCCCCGGGGGGGCGTACAGATACGCAGTATTTT. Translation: CASSSPGGRTDTQYF.

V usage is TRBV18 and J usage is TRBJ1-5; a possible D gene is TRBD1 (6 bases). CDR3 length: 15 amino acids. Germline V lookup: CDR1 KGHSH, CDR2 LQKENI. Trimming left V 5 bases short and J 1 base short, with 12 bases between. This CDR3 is CASSATGLSNQPQHF. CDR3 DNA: TGTGCCAGCTCAGCGACAGGTTTGAGCAATCAGCCCCAGCATTTT.

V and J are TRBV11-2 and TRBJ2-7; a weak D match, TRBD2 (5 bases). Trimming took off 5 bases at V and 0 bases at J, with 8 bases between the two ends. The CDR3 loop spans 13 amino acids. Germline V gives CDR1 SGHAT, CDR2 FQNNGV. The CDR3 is CASSLRDSYEQYV. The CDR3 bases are TGTGCCAGCAGCCTACGGGACTCCTACGAGCAGTACGTC.